The T cell receptor (beta chain) described here comes from a study of T cells in Graves' hyperthyroidism and ophthalmopathy. Overall study context: The blood sample was taken at first diagnosis, before treatment began.

Germline values: CDR1 MNHEY, CDR2 SMNVEV (reference sequence). CDR3 length equals 15 residues. V shed 2 bases, J shed 3 bases, and the junction held 4 bases outside the gene matches. TCR beta CDR3 regions were amplified from RNA. HTBI primers drove first-round RT-PCR of the TCR CDR3. Via MiXCR, TCRdb re-called the multiplex PCR reads, giving one row per CDR3 protein. The sample comprises roughly 660,000 distinct CDR3 sequences, about 18% of which are singletons, and around 16% rests with the top ten. General study results and limits: Ophthalmopathy cases were set apart from stable hyperthyroidism by a 13 V-J model.

Worth noting for this clonotype: Its matching antigen is unknown.

The sample taken for sequencing was blood. The receptor was isolated from a man between 45 and 60 years old with Graves' hyperthyroidism. The J gene is TRBJ2-7, the V gene TRBV27, with 10 bases identical to TRBD1. In DNA, the CDR3 is TGTGCCAGCAGTTTAACGACAGGGGGCAGCTACGAGCAGTACTTC. This encodes CASSLTTGGSYEQYF.